A selection of T cell receptor beta chains follows, all from one sample in a study of blood T cells in healthy people across ages. TCRdb called the 5' RACE reads again in MiXCR, with one record for every CDR3 protein. The sample includes under 850,000 distinct CDR3 sequences, under 40% of them seen just once. The specimen was blood. The receptors derive from a man younger than 35 in good health. The CDR3 runs from the conserved cysteine through the conserved F or W. D genes are given only for firm matches. Where a row states a size, it is once, few, many or the class of an expanded clone; other rows omit it.

d_call	clone_size	v_call	j_call	cdr3_nt	cdr3_aa
TRBD2	many	TRBV5-1	TRBJ2-1	TGCGCCAGCAGCTCCTCCGAAGCGGGGGGCACCAATGAGCAGTTCTTC	CASSSSEAGGTNEQFF
TRBD1	few	TRBV7-2	TRBJ2-7	TGTGCCAGCAGCTCCCGGACAGGGGGAATCTACGAGCAGTACTTC	CASSSRTGGIYEQYF
TRBD1	NA	TRBV6-2/TRBV6-3	TRBJ1-2	TGTGCCAGCAGTCGTACAGGGGGGGGACCTGGCTACACCTTC	CASSRTGGGPGYTF
TRBD1	few	TRBV6-6	TRBJ2-6	TGTGCCAGCAGAAGACGGGACAGGAAGTCCGGGGCCAACGTCCTGACTTTC	CASRRRDRKSGANVLTF
NA	few	TRBV11-2	TRBJ2-6	TGTGCCAGCAGCCGTACTGGGGCCAACGTCCTGACTTTC	CASSRTGANVLTF
NA	NA	TRBV6-6	TRBJ1-2	TGTGCCAGCAGCCCTAGGGGCGTTATGGCACTTAACTATGGCTACACCTTC	CASSPRGVMALNYGYTF
NA	many	TRBV29-1	TRBJ2-1	TGCAGCGTTGAGGCGGGGATGGAGTTCTTC	CSVEAGMEFF
NA	NA	TRBV29-1	TRBJ1-4	TGCAGCGTTGGAGAGGGTTCTAATGAAAAACTGTTTTTT	CSVGEGSNEKLFF
NA	NA	TRBV7-2	TRBJ2-7	TGTGCCAGCAGCTTAGAGAGAAGCTACGAGCAGTACTTC	CASSLERSYEQYF
TRBD2	few	TRBV5-1	TRBJ2-5	TGCGCCAGCAGGGAGACTAGCGCCCAAGAGACCCAGTACTTC	CASRETSAQETQYF
NA	few	TRBV6-5	TRBJ1-1	TGTGCCAGCAGTTACATGGAGAACACTGAAGCTTTCTTT	CASSYMENTEAFF
NA	NA	TRBV5-6	TRBJ2-5	TGTGCCAGCAGCTCCTGGACGGGGAGTCTACAAGAGACCCAGTACTTC	CASSSWTGSLQETQYF
TRBD1	NA	TRBV7-2	TRBJ1-5	TGTGCCAGCAGCCTTAGACAGGGAGTGAAGGGAAATCAGCCCCAGCATTTT	CASSLRQGVKGNQPQHF
NA	NA	TRBV15	TRBJ2-1	TGTGCCACCAGCAGAGATTGGGGTGGGGGATACAATGAGCAGTTCTTC	CATSRDWGGGYNEQFF
NA	few	TRBV5-6	TRBJ2-7	TGTGCCAGCAGCCCCTTTCCAGGTGGGGTCGGCGAGCAGTACTTC	CASSPFPGGVGEQYF
TRBD1	once	TRBV28	TRBJ1-6	TGTGCCAGCCAGGGGGGAAGGGGATATAATTCACCCCTCCACTTT	CASQGGRGYNSPLHF
NA	NA	TRBV20-1	TRBJ2-7	TGCAGTGCGACACCGCGCAGCTCCTACTACGAGCAGTACTTC	CSATPRSSYYEQYF
NA	NA	TRBV29-1	TRBJ1-1	TGCAGCGTTGAAAGGGGTCGAGGATATGAAGCTTTCTTT	CSVERGRGYEAFF
TRBD1	few	TRBV5-1	TRBJ1-2	TGCGCCAGCAGCTTGGATCCCGCAGGGACAGGATATGGCTACACCTTC	CASSLDPAGTGYGYTF
TRBD2	NA	TRBV12-3/TRBV12-4	TRBJ2-5	TGTGCCAGCAGTTTTGGAGGGAGGGAAGAGACCCAGTACTTC	CASSFGGREETQYF
NA	few	TRBV12-3/TRBV12-4	TRBJ1-1	TGTGCCAGCGTCGGCGGCCTAAACACTGAAGCTTTCTTT	CASVGGLNTEAFF
NA	many	TRBV7-6	TRBJ2-5	TGTGCCAGCAGCGAACTAGCCCTGTACCAAGAGACCCAGTACTTC	CASSELALYQETQYF
NA	few	TRBV16	TRBJ1-1	TGTGCCAGCAGCCCAACTAACCAGGGGACTGAAGCTTTCTTT	CASSPTNQGTEAFF
TRBD1	many	TRBV29-1	TRBJ2-7	TGCAGCGTAAGACGAGCAGGGGGTTCATCCTACGAGCAGTACTTC	CSVRRAGGSSYEQYF
NA	NA	TRBV4-2	TRBJ1-1	TGTGCCAGCAGCCGGGTCGATGAAGCTTTCTTT	CASSRVDEAFF
NA	NA	TRBV5-1	TRBJ2-1	TGCGCCAGCAGCTTCACAGACTACAATGAGCAGTTCTTC	CASSFTDYNEQFF
TRBD2	few	TRBV2	TRBJ2-1	TGTGCCAGCAGTCGAAGTAGCGGGGGACAAGAGGAGCAGTTCTTC	CASSRSSGGQEEQFF
NA	many	TRBV29-1	TRBJ2-1	TGCAGCGGCGGGGCCCAGGGTGGTGAGCAGTTCTTC	CSGGAQGGEQFF
TRBD2	NA	TRBV12-3/TRBV12-4	TRBJ2-1	TGTGCCAGCAGTCTCGCCGGGGGGGGTGGTGAGCAGTTCTTC	CASSLAGGGGEQFF
NA	many	TRBV4-2	TRBJ2-3	TGTGCCAGCCCGTCGGGAGACGTGTTCACAGATACGCAGTATTTT	CASPSGDVFTDTQYF
NA	few	TRBV29-1	TRBJ2-3	TGCAGCGTTGAGGTCTCCACAGATACGCAGTATTTT	CSVEVSTDTQYF
NA	NA	TRBV7-2	TRBJ2-5	TGTGCCAGCAGCTTAGCCCCGGGGGCGGGGGAGACCCAGTACTTC	CASSLAPGAGETQYF
NA	many	TRBV20-1	TRBJ1-4	TGCAGTGCTAGAGATTACCCCGCCCGGAAACTGTTTTTT	CSARDYPARKLFF
NA	once	TRBV2	TRBJ1-1	TGTGCCAGCAGTGATTGGGGCAGCCAGAACACTGAAGCTTTCTTT	CASSDWGSQNTEAFF
NA	few	TRBV5-6	TRBJ2-3	TGTGCCAGCAGCCACCTAGGCCTTCCCTCCACAGATACGCAGTATTTT	CASSHLGLPSTDTQYF
TRBD1	NA	TRBV20-1	TRBJ1-5	TGCAGTGCTTATACAGGGGTGGGCAATCAGCCCCAGCATTTT	CSAYTGVGNQPQHF
NA	many	TRBV4-1	TRBJ2-1	TGCGCCAGCAGCCACCCAGGGGGGTCGGGTTACAATGAGCAGTTCTTC	CASSHPGGSGYNEQFF
TRBD2	NA	TRBV5-1	TRBJ2-7	TGCGCCAGCAGACAGGGGTCTAGCGGGAGAGGAATCTACGAGCAGTACTTC	CASRQGSSGRGIYEQYF
TRBD1	few	TRBV12-3/TRBV12-4	TRBJ2-2	TGTGCCACCAGGACAGGGCCCACCGGGGAGCTGTTTTTT	CATRTGPTGELFF
NA	NA	TRBV20-1	TRBJ1-2	TGCGGTGCTAGACAACCGGAGTCCTATGGCTACACCTTC	CGARQPESYGYTF
TRBD1	NA	TRBV6-6	TRBJ2-2	TGTGCCAGCCTTGGCCGGGACAGGGGATACGGGGAGCTGTTTTTT	CASLGRDRGYGELFF
NA	few	TRBV6-5	TRBJ1-2	TGTGCCAGCAGTTACTCGACGCAGGGCAAAGCTAACTATGGCTACACCTTC	CASSYSTQGKANYGYTF
NA	many	TRBV20-1	TRBJ2-5	TGCAGTGCTAGGGACAGAGCGCCCAAAGAGACCCAGTACTTC	CSARDRAPKETQYF
TRBD2	NA	TRBV10-3	TRBJ2-7	TGTGCCATCAGTGAGTCGGGACTAGCGGGGGACATCTCCTACGAGCAGTACTTC	CAISESGLAGDISYEQYF
NA	NA	TRBV20-1	TRBJ2-4	TGCAGTGCTCCGACCGATAACATTCAGTACTTC	CSAPTDNIQYF
TRBD1	many	TRBV12-3/TRBV12-4	TRBJ2-7	TGTGCCAGCAGTTTAAGTCGGTGGACTGGGGACAGATCGCCCTACGAGCAGTACTTC	CASSLSRWTGDRSPYEQYF
NA	NA	TRBV12-3/TRBV12-4	TRBJ1-3	TGTGCCAGCATCCCTGGCGGGGGGGCTTCTGGAAACACCATATATTTT	CASIPGGGASGNTIYF
NA	few	TRBV4-3	TRBJ1-1	TGCGCCAGCAGCCAAGATCGCAGCAGAGGGGAGAACACTGAAGCTTTCTTT	CASSQDRSRGENTEAFF
NA	NA	TRBV14	TRBJ1-3	TGTGCCAGCAGTTCAGCCAGCAACTCTGGAAACACCATATATTTT	CASSSASNSGNTIYF
TRBD2	few	TRBV12-3/TRBV12-4	TRBJ2-3	TGTGCCAGCAGTTTTAGGGGAGGGAGCACAGATACGCAGTATTTT	CASSFRGGSTDTQYF
NA	few	TRBV20-1	TRBJ2-7	TGCAGTGCTAGGACCGGCTACGAGCAGTACTTC	CSARTGYEQYF
NA	NA	TRBV5-6	TRBJ2-1	TGTGCCAGCAGCGAGGGGCCTGGGAGCAGGAGGGATGAGCAGTTCTTC	CASSEGPGSRRDEQFF
NA	NA	TRBV20-1	TRBJ1-5	TGCAGTGCCGGGCCAGGCGGATACAATCAGCCCCAGCATTTT	CSAGPGGYNQPQHF
NA	NA	TRBV6-6	TRBJ1-1	TGTGCCAGCAGTTACTCGGGGGCAGCTGAAGCTTTCTTT	CASSYSGAAEAFF
NA	NA	TRBV6-2/TRBV6-3	TRBJ1-2	TGTGCCAGCGGCAATAGCGGCTACACCTTC	CASGNSGYTF
NA	NA	TRBV2	TRBJ1-1	TGTGCCAGCAGTGAGAGATCCGCTGAAGCTTTCTTT	CASSERSAEAFF
NA	NA	TRBV12-3/TRBV12-4	TRBJ1-2	TGTGCCAGCACCGAGAGGGACCGAGACTGCGGCTACGCCTTC	CASTERDRDCGYAF
TRBD2	NA	TRBV5-1	TRBJ2-3	TGCGCCAGCAGCTTGAACGGGGGGGCCGAAGATACGCAGTATTTT	CASSLNGGAEDTQYF